Given below is one T cell receptor beta chain in context. Its antigen is unknown. Only in-frame clones appear in the TCRdb table, and some are missing; sequencing was by immunoSEQ multiplex PCR. The table has about 130,000 clones, roughly nine tenths seen once. While the first cohort had fewer than 850 subjects, the donors belonged to the separate validation cohort of over a hundred subjects. Trimming took 5 bases from V and 0 from J; bases not matched to a gene: 4. Germline values: CDR1 LNHDA, CDR2 SQIVND (reference sequence). The CDR3 consists of 15 residues. This sample stems from a study of cytomegalovirus exposure and HLA in healthy donors. Broader study findings: The majority of TCR sequences were rare, yet some public TCRs appeared in many donors. The study labeled 164 TCR beta chains cytomegalovirus-associated.

This clonotype originated in a woman between 18 and 29 years old in good health and CMV-seropositive. Sequencing was carried out using PBMCs. This chain uses TRBV19 with TRBJ1-3, with TRBD1 identical over 7 bases. The CDR3 protein is CASSLGQLSGNTIYF. CDR3 DNA sequence: TGTGCCAGTAGTTTGGGACAGCTCTCTGGAAACACCATATATTTT. The whole variable domain, filled in from reference TRBV19 and TRBJ1-3, reads DGGITQSPKYLFRKEGQNVTLSCEQNLNHDAMYWYRQDPGQGLRLIYYSQIVNDFQKGDIAEGYSVSREKKESFPLTVTSAQKNPTAFYLCASSLGQLSGNTIYFGEGSWLTVV.